This T cell receptor beta chain was sequenced in a study of T-cell memory formation after mild COVID-19. Whole-study context: The TCR clusters were mostly specific to one donor. Study-level findings and limits: Day 15 to 85 contracting clones showed balanced CD4/CD8; later expanders leaned CD4+. Detection of some responders pre-infection suggested pre-existing cross-reactive memory T cells participated.

MiXCR, applied by TCRdb to the 5' RACE reads, yields one record per CDR3 protein. The sample includes a few hundred thousand distinct CDR3 sequences, 8.5% to 9.5% of them seen just once. The CDR3 extends over 13 amino acids. Trimming left V 4 bases short and J 10 bases short, with 12 bases between. From germline, CDR1 is SGHRS and CDR2 YFSETQ. As concerns this clonotype: Its matching antigen is unknown.

The chain joins TRBV5-1 to TRBJ1-6; D is undetermined. The clonotype originates from a man between 18 and 29 years old who had mild COVID-19 (a few samples of this study predate the infection). Cell type and time point are not known. The source material was PBMCs or a T cell subset sorted from them (not recorded which). The CDR3 DNA reads as TGCGCCAGCAGCCTTCGGGTTGGCTCACCCCTCCACTTT. This encodes CASSLRVGSPLHF.